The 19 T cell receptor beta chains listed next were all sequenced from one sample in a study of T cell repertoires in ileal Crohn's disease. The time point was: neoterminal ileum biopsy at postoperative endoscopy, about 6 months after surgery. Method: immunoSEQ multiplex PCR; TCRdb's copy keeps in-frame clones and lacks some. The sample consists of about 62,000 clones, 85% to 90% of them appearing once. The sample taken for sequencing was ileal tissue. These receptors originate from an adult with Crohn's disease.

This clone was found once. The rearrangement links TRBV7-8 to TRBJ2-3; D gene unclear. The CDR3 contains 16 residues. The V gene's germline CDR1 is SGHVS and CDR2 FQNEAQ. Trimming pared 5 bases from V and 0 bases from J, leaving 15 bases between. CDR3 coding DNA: TGTGCCAGCAGCCGCTATCTAGTTAAGAGCACAGATACGCAGTATTTT. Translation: CASSRYLVKSTDTQYF.

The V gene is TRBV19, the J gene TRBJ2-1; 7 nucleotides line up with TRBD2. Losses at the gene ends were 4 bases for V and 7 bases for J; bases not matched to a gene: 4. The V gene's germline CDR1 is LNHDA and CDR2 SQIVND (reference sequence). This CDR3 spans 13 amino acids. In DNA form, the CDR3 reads TGTGCCAGTAGTAGCGGGAGCCTTAATGAGCAGTTCTTC. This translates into CASSSGSLNEQFF.

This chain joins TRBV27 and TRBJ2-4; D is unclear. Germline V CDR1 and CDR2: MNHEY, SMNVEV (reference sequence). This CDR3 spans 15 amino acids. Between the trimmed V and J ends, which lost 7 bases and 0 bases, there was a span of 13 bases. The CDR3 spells CASKLSPLAKNIQYF. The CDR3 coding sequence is TGTGCCAGCAAACTCTCCCCGTTAGCCAAAAACATTCAGTACTTC.

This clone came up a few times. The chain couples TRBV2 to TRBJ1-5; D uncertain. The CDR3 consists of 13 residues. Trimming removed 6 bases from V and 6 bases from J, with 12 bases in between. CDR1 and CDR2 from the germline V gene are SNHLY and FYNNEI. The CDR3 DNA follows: TGTGCCAGCAGGGATCGGGATTTTCAGCCCCAGCATTTT. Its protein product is CASRDRDFQPQHF.

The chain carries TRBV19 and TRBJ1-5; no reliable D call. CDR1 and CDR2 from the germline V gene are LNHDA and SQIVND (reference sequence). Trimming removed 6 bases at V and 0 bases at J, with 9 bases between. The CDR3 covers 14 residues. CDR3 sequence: CASRRDDSNQPQHF. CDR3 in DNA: TGTGCCAGTAGGAGGGATGATAGCAATCAGCCCCAGCATTTT.

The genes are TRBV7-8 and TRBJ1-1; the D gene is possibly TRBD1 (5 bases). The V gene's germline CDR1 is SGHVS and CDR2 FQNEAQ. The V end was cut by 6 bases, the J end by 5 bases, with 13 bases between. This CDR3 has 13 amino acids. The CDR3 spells CASSVGVGTEAFF. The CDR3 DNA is TGTGCCAGCAGTGTAGGGGTAGGAACTGAAGCTTTCTTT.

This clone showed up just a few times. The CDR3, as DNA: TGCAGCGTTGATGCTCAGTCAGGGGGTCTGGTAGCTTTCTTT. It translates to CSVDAQSGGLVAFF. The chain couples TRBV29-1 to TRBJ1-1; 7 bases agree with TRBD1. CDR3 length: 14 amino acids. Trimming took 3 bases from V and 10 from J; bases not matched to a gene: 14. Germline V lookup: CDR1 SQVTM, CDR2 ANQGSEA.

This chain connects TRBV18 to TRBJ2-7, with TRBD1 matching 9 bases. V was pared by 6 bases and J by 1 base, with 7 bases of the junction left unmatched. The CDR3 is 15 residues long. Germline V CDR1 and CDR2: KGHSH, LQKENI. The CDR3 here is CASSPGGQGSYEQYV. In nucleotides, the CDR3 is TGTGCCAGCTCGCCCGGGGGACAGGGTTCCTACGAGCAGTACGTC.

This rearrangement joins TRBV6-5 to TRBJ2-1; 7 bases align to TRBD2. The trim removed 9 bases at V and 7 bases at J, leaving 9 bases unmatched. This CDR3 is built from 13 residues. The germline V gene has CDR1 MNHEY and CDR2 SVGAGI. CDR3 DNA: TGTGCCAGTTCCCGGGGGGTAGGAAATGAGCAGTTCTTC. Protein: CASSRGVGNEQFF.

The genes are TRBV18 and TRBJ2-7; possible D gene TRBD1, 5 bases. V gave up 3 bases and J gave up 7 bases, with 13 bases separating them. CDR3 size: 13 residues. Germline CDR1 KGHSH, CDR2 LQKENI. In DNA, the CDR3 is TGTGCCAGCTCACCGGGGTTTGGGGCAGAGCAGTACGTC. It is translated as CASSPGFGAEQYV.

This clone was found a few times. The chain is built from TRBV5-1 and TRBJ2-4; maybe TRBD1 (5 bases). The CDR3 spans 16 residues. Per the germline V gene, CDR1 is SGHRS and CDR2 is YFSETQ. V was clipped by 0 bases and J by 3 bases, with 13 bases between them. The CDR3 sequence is CASSLGAGLVKNIQYF. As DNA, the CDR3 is TGCGCCAGCAGCTTGGGTGCAGGGTTGGTCAAAAACATTCAGTACTTC.

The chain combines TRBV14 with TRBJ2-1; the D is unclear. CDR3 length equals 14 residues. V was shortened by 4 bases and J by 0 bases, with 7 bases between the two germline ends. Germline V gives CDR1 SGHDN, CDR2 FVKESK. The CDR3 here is CASSPLRSYNEQFF. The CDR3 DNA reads TGTGCCAGCAGCCCACTTCGCTCCTACAATGAGCAGTTCTTC.

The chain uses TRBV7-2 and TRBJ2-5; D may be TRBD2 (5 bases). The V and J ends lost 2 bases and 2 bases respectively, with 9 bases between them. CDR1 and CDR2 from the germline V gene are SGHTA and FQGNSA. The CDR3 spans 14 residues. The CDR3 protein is CASSLPGWQETQYF. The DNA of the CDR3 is TGTGCCAGCAGCTTACCGGGATGGCAAGAGACCCAGTACTTC.

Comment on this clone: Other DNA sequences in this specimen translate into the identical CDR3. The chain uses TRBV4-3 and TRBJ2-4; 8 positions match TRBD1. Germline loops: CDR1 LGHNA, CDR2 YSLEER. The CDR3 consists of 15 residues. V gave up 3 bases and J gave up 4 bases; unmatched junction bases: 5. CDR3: CASSQPGTGKNIQYF. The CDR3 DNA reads TGCGCCAGCAGCCAGCCCGGGACAGGAAAAAACATTCAGTACTTC.

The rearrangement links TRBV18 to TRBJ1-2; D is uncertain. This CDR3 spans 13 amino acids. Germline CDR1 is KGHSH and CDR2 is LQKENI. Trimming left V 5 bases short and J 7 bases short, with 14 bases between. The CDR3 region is CASSTASEGGYTF. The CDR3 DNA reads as TGTGCCAGCTCAACGGCATCCGAGGGTGGCTACACCTTC.

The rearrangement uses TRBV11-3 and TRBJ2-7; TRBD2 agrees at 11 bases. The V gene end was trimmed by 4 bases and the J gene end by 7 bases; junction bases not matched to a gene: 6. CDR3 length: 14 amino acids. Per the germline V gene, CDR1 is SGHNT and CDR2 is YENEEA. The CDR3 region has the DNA TGTGCCAGCAGCTCCGCACGACTAGCGGGGGAGCAGTACTTC. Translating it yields CASSSARLAGEQYF.

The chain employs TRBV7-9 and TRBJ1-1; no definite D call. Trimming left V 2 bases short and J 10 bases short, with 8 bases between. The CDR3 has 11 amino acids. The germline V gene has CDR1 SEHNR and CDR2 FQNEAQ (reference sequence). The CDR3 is CASSLSLAAFF. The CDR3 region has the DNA TGTGCCAGCAGCTTAAGTTTGGCAGCTTTCTTT.

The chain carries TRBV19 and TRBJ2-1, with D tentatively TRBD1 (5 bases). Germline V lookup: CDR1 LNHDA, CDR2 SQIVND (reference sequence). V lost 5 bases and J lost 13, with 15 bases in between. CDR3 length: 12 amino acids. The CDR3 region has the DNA TGTGCCAGTAGTGCCCAAGGGGTCGGACAGTTCTTC. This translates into CASSAQGVGQFF.

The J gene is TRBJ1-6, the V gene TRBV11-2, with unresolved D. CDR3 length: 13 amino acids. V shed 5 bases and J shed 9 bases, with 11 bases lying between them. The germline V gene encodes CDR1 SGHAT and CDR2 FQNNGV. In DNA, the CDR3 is TGTGCCAGCAGCCGGAGTGAGTTTTCACCCCTCCACTTT. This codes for CASSRSEFSPLHF. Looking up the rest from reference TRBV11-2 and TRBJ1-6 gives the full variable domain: EAGVAQSPRYKIIEKRQSVAFWCNPISGHATLYWYQQILGQGPKLLIQFQNNGVVDDSQLPKDRFSAERLKGVDSTLKIQPAKLEDSAVYLCASSRSEFSPLHFGNGTRLTVT.